Listed below are T cell receptor beta chains from one sample, sequenced in a study of blood T cell repertoires in COVID-19. Method: immunoSEQ multiplex PCR; TCRdb's copy keeps in-frame clones and lacks some. The sample comprises about 160,000 clones, roughly 83% of which are singletons, and under 3% rests with the top ten. Sequences were obtained from peripheral blood. The origin of the receptors is a woman aged 55 to 70 with acute or convalescent COVID-19. The conserved cysteine and the conserved F or W are not part of the CDR3 here. D genes are given only for firm matches. Where a row states a size, it is once, few, many or the class of an expanded clone; other rows omit it.

V: TRBV19
size: -
J: TRBJ2-3
D: -
CDR3: ASSTGQTRTDTQY

V: TRBV7-9
size: -
J: TRBJ1-5
D: -
CDR3: ASSLVGHREGNQPQH

V: TRBV28
size: -
J: TRBJ2-3
D: TRBD1
CDR3: ATQGQGRTDTQY

V: TRBV7-2
size: -
J: TRBJ1-5
D: -
CDR3: ASSRGNSNQPQH

V: TRBV5-6
size: once
J: TRBJ2-3
D: TRBD1
CDR3: ASSLRGTGALTDTQY

V: TRBV5-1
size: -
J: TRBJ1-6
D: -
CDR3: ASSLLGRGDSPLH

V: TRBV15
size: few
J: TRBJ1-3
D: -
CDR3: ATSRDLGGNTIY

V: TRBV12-3/TRBV12-4
size: -
J: TRBJ2-1
D: -
CDR3: ASESGPGSGPF

V: TRBV11-2
size: once
J: TRBJ1-1
D: TRBD1
CDR3: ASSHAGGTEAF

V: TRBV12-1
size: -
J: TRBJ1-5
D: -
CDR3: ASRAGTGGRQPQH

V: TRBV18
size: -
J: TRBJ2-5
D: -
CDR3: ASSLKTGSRSGETQY

V: TRBV5-5
size: -
J: TRBJ2-3
D: TRBD1
CDR3: ASSPDRGTDTQY

V: TRBV5-5
size: few
J: TRBJ2-7
D: -
CDR3: ASSLFDTALYEQY

V: TRBV4-3
size: -
J: TRBJ1-4
D: -
CDR3: ASSQALRNEKLF

V: TRBV6-2/TRBV6-3
size: -
J: TRBJ1-2
D: -
CDR3: ASSYSNPGTAGYT

V: TRBV6-2/TRBV6-3
size: -
J: TRBJ2-3
D: TRBD2
CDR3: ASSWKRGVRTDTQY

V: TRBV18
size: few
J: TRBJ1-6
D: TRBD1
CDR3: ASSRDSFNSPLH

V: TRBV11-2
size: -
J: TRBJ2-1
D: TRBD2
CDR3: ASTGRDEQF

V: TRBV9
size: -
J: TRBJ1-1
D: -
CDR3: ASSVGAENTEAF

V: TRBV11-2
size: -
J: TRBJ1-1
D: -
CDR3: ASSLEANTEAF

V: TRBV9
size: once
J: TRBJ1-4
D: TRBD1
CDR3: ASSPGQVNEKLF

V: TRBV9
size: -
J: TRBJ1-2
D: -
CDR3: ASSVEQASNYGYT

V: TRBV6-2/TRBV6-3
size: -
J: TRBJ1-1
D: -
CDR3: ASSSRDKGGTEAF

V: TRBV5-4
size: -
J: TRBJ2-5
D: TRBD2
CDR3: ASSPPGRGRETQY

V: TRBV23-1
size: -
J: TRBJ2-7
D: -
CDR3: ASRLSWPQISYEQY

V: TRBV4-1
size: -
J: TRBJ2-2
D: TRBD1
CDR3: ASSQDRGQNTGELF

V: TRBV19
size: -
J: TRBJ1-1
D: TRBD1
CDR3: ASSIRQGGPTEAF

V: TRBV11-2
size: medium-sized
J: TRBJ1-2
D: -
CDR3: ASSFSGSYGYT

V: TRBV5-4
size: -
J: TRBJ2-7
D: TRBD2
CDR3: ASSTLAGGFSEQY

V: TRBV25-1
size: -
J: TRBJ1-4
D: TRBD1
CDR3: ASTTGEKANEKLF

V: TRBV6-5
size: once
J: TRBJ1-5
D: -
CDR3: ASRPPPNENQPQH

V: TRBV28
size: -
J: TRBJ1-4
D: -
CDR3: ASTGQGDANEKLF

V: TRBV4-3
size: once
J: TRBJ2-2
D: -
CDR3: ASSQDPTWNTGELF

V: TRBV5-4
size: -
J: TRBJ2-5
D: TRBD2
CDR3: ASSTVTSGGQY

V: TRBV6-5
size: once
J: TRBJ1-4
D: -
CDR3: ASSYSGGRWEKLF

V: TRBV9
size: few
J: TRBJ1-4
D: -
CDR3: ASGPTGIGEKLF

V: TRBV3-1/TRBV3-2
size: -
J: TRBJ2-2
D: TRBD2
CDR3: ASSPGTSGVANTGELF

V: TRBV5-6
size: few
J: TRBJ1-5
D: TRBD1
CDR3: ASSLGDRGSGQPQH

V: TRBV11-3
size: -
J: TRBJ2-5
D: TRBD2
CDR3: ASSLDTSGGQETQY

V: TRBV6-2/TRBV6-3
size: -
J: TRBJ2-1
D: TRBD2
CDR3: ASSYSRRGGLYNEQF

V: TRBV19
size: -
J: TRBJ1-5
D: -
CDR3: ASAGTINQPQH

V: TRBV6-5
size: -
J: TRBJ2-2
D: -
CDR3: ASLTANTGELF

V: TRBV29-1
size: -
J: TRBJ1-2
D: TRBD1
CDR3: SGGTGALYGYT

V: TRBV5-1
size: -
J: TRBJ1-2
D: -
CDR3: ASSRDTNYGYT

V: TRBV19
size: -
J: TRBJ1-1
D: -
CDR3: ASSITGYAEAF

V: TRBV30
size: once
J: TRBJ2-2
D: -
CDR3: ATGHSNTGELF

V: TRBV3-1/TRBV3-2
size: few
J: TRBJ1-2
D: TRBD1
CDR3: ASSHSQGAGNYGYT

V: TRBV6-5
size: -
J: TRBJ2-2
D: TRBD2
CDR3: ASGAGGRTGELF

V: TRBV9
size: -
J: TRBJ1-1
D: -
CDR3: ASSSRVRDTEAF

V: TRBV2
size: -
J: TRBJ2-3
D: TRBD2
CDR3: ASSVGGGRTDTQY

V: TRBV30
size: -
J: TRBJ2-7
D: TRBD1
CDR3: AWGAGQGIYEQY

V: TRBV5-4
size: -
J: TRBJ2-2
D: TRBD2
CDR3: ASSLGGTSGATGELF

V: TRBV3-1/TRBV3-2
size: -
J: TRBJ2-6
D: -
CDR3: ASSPLRQGPGANVLT

V: TRBV5-5
size: -
J: TRBJ1-2
D: -
CDR3: ASSSRQESNYGYT

V: TRBV5-1
size: -
J: TRBJ1-1
D: TRBD1
CDR3: ASSPGTGNTEAF

V: TRBV6-5
size: -
J: TRBJ2-1
D: TRBD1
CDR3: ASSYLDRGYNEQF

V: TRBV7-2
size: -
J: TRBJ1-2
D: -
CDR3: ASSLDGIPPSA

V: TRBV27
size: -
J: TRBJ2-3
D: -
CDR3: ATSRGDTQY

V: TRBV24-1
size: -
J: TRBJ2-2
D: TRBD2
CDR3: ATSDLGLARTGELF

V: TRBV12-3/TRBV12-4
size: -
J: TRBJ2-7
D: TRBD2
CDR3: ASSQTSPSEQY